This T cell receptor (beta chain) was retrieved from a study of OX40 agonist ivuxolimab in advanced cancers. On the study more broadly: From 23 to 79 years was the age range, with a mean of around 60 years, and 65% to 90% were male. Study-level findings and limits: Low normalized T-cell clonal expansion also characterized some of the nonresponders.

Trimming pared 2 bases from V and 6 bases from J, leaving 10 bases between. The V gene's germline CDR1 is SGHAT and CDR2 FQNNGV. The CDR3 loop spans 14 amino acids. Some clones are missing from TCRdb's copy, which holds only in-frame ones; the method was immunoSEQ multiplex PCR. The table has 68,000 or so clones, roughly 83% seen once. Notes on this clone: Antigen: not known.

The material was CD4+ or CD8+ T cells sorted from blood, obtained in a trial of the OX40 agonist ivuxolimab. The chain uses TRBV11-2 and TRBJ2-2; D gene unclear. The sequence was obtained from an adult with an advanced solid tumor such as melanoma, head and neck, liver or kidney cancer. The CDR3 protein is CASSLRPQPGELFF. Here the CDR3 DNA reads TGTGCCAGCAGCTTACGCCCGCAACCCGGGGAGCTGTTTTTT.